A single sample gave rise to the 29 T cell receptor beta chains below, sequenced in a study of blood T cell repertoires in COVID-19 (TCRdb year 2020). The method was the immunoSEQ multiplex PCR assay. This is the immuneACCESS table as TCRdb keeps it, with only in-frame sequences that have V and J called. A part of the clones is gone; compared with another copy, unresolved V genes explain less than half, and the rest is unexplained. The sample table contains fewer than 450,000 clones; only one count was recorded for approximately 90% of them. Around 1.2% of the sample goes to the ten largest clones. Material for sequencing was PBMCs or T cells enriched from blood (not recorded which). These receptor sequences come from a woman under 30 who had recovered from COVID-19.

The chain employs TRBV6-2 or TRBV6-3 and TRBJ2-6, with D perhaps TRBD2 (5 bases). With 0 bases removed from V and 0 bases from J, the gap between germline ends came to 15 bases. The CDR3 has 19 amino acids. The germline CDR1 and CDR2 sequences are MNHEY and SVGEGT. The CDR3 here is CASSYSTVPRASGANVLTF. CDR3 nucleotides: TGTGCCAGCAGTTACTCGACGGTACCGCGGGCCTCTGGGGCCAACGTCCTGACTTTC.

This clone was recorded only once. J is TRBJ2-1 and V is TRBV27; 7 bases align to TRBD2. With 7 bases clipped from V and 1 base from J, the junction kept 7 bases outside the gene matches. The germline CDR1 and CDR2 sequences are MNHEY and SMNVEV (reference sequence). The CDR3 runs to 15 residues. The CDR3 sequence: CASTGDYGSYNEQFF. The CDR3 region has the DNA TGTGCCAGCACTGGGGACTACGGATCCTACAATGAGCAGTTCTTC.

A note on this clone: The sample has other DNA sequences that encode this CDR3 too. The J gene is TRBJ2-7, the V gene TRBV3-1 (or the pseudogene TRBV3-2); 11 bases map to TRBD2. The germline gives CDR1 LGHDT, CDR2 YNNKEL (reference sequence). The V and J ends lost 1 base and 1 base, in that order; junction bases with no gene match: 3. CDR3 size: 16 residues. This chain's CDR3 is CASSQALAGGSYEQYF. CDR3 sequence (DNA): TGTGCCAGCAGCCAAGCCCTAGCGGGGGGTTCCTACGAGCAGTACTTC.

This clone was found a few times. The rearrangement uses TRBV29-1 and TRBJ1-6, with TRBD1 matching 10 bases. The J segment lost 7 bases and the V segment lost 7 bases, leaving 4 bases of the junction unmatched. CDR3 length equals 13 residues. CDR1 is SQVTM, CDR2 ANQGSEA, per germline. This CDR3 is CSARDRGNSPLHF. The CDR3 DNA reads as TGCAGCGCCCGGGACAGGGGAAATTCACCCCTCCACTTT. The full variable domain, its missing parts supplied by reference TRBV29-1 and TRBJ1-6, is SAVISQKPSRDICQRGTSLTIQCQVDSQVTMMFWYRQQPGQSLTLIATANQGSEATYESGFVIDKFPISRPNLTFSTLTVSNMSPEDSSIYLCSARDRGNSPLHFGNGTRLTVT.

V usage is TRBV28 and J usage is TRBJ1-4; weak D call: TRBD1 (6 bases). Germline CDR1 reads MDHEN; CDR2 reads SYDVKM. This CDR3 contains 15 residues. Between the trimmed V and J ends, which lost 5 bases and 2 bases, there was a span of 12 bases. For the CDR3, the DNA is TGTGCCAGCAGTCTAATACAGGGCACTAATGAAAAACTGTTTTTT. Its protein is CASSLIQGTNEKLFF.

This rearrangement joins TRBV5-1 to TRBJ2-7; D is undetermined. The V end lost 1 base, the J end lost 2 bases, and 7 bases lay between the germline ends. The CDR3 runs 13 residues. Per germline, CDR1 SGHRS and CDR2 YFSETQ. DNA for the CDR3: TGCGCCAGCAGCTTGTCTAGAGCCTACGAGCAGTACTTC. Translated, it gives CASSLSRAYEQYF.

V and J are TRBV5-6 and TRBJ1-6; D not resolved. The CDR3 sequence is 15 residues long. Germline loops: CDR1 SGHDT, CDR2 YYEEEE. The V gene lost 0 bases and the J gene lost 10 bases, with 14 bases spanning the gap. This CDR3 is CASSLGVSSGSPLHF. The CDR3 coding sequence is TGTGCCAGCAGCTTGGGCGTCAGCTCGGGATCACCCCTCCACTTT.

The rearrangement uses TRBV7-9 and TRBJ2-1; TRBD2 is a possible D gene (6 bases). The germline V gene has CDR1 SEHNR and CDR2 FQNEAQ (reference sequence). V was clipped by 5 bases and J by 4 bases, with 18 bases between them. This CDR3 region has 16 residues. The CDR3 here is CASSRKAGSFYNEQFF. The CDR3 nucleotides are TGTGCCAGCAGCCGAAAGGCGGGGAGCTTTTACAATGAGCAGTTCTTC.

The rearrangement joins TRBV11-2 to TRBJ2-7, with D perhaps TRBD1 (5 bases). V shed 2 bases and J shed 4 bases, with 15 bases lying between them. Germline CDR1 reads SGHAT; CDR2 reads FQNNGV. There are 15 residues in the CDR3. CDR3 residues: CASSLIRDTRYEQYF. The CDR3 region has the DNA TGTGCCAGCAGCTTAATCAGGGATACCCGATACGAGCAGTACTTC.

The chain is built from TRBV6-5 and TRBJ2-2, with 7 bases fitting TRBD1. Germline V CDR1 and CDR2: MNHEY, SVGAGI. With 10 bases clipped from V and 1 base from J, the junction kept 3 bases outside the gene matches. This CDR3 is 13 amino acids long. CDR3 nucleotide sequence: TGTGCCACCCGGGACAGGAACACCGGGGAGCTGTTTTTT. Translating gives CATRDRNTGELFF.

This clone was recorded once. The rearrangement uses TRBV7-6 and TRBJ2-5; no clear D. CDR1 is SGHVS, CDR2 FNYEAQ, per germline. The V gene lost 2 bases and the J gene lost 0 bases, with 4 bases spanning the gap. The length of the CDR3 is 13 residues. CDR3 sequence: CASSLLDQETQYF. CDR3 DNA sequence: TGTGCCAGCAGCTTACTAGACCAAGAGACCCAGTACTTC.

This clone was recorded once. The chain employs TRBV9 and TRBJ1-1; D unclear. The CDR3 sequence is 13 residues long. Trimming took 0 bases from V and 0 from J, leaving 3 bases between them. CDR1 SGDLS and CDR2 YYNGEE come from the germline V gene. CDR3 loop: CASSVDLNTEAFF. The CDR3 bases are TGTGCCAGCAGCGTAGACTTGAACACTGAAGCTTTCTTT.

The chain carries TRBV24-1 and TRBJ2-7, with unresolved D. Looked up from germline, CDR1 is KGHDR and CDR2 is SFDVKD. This CDR3 contains 14 residues. V was shortened by 4 bases and J by 6 bases, with 15 bases between the two germline ends. CDR3: CATSDPLGEAEQYF. The DNA of the CDR3 is TGTGCCACCAGTGACCCCTTAGGTGAGGCCGAGCAGTACTTC.

This chain uses TRBV29-1 with TRBJ2-3; weak D call: TRBD2 (5 bases). CDR3 size: 14 residues. Germline-derived CDR1 and CDR2 are SQVTM and ANQGSEA. Trimming removed 6 bases at V and 5 bases at J, with 18 bases between. The CDR3 DNA is TGCAGCGTGGAATATGACGCAGGAGGAGATACGCAGTATTTT. Protein product: CSVEYDAGGDTQYF.

The chain recombines TRBV4-3 with TRBJ1-4; D is possibly TRBD1 (5 bases). The CDR3 contains 16 residues. Germline V gene sequence: CDR1 LGHNA, CDR2 YSLEER. Trimming took off 2 bases at V and 0 bases at J, with 10 bases between the two ends. CDR3 sequence (DNA): TGCGCCAGCAGCCAACGACAGCTTGCAACTAATGAAAAACTGTTTTTT. This translates into CASSQRQLATNEKLFF.

The chain recombines TRBV6-6 with TRBJ1-2; 7 bases fit TRBD1. Germline V CDR1 and CDR2: MNHNY, SVGAGI (reference sequence). Trimming removed 6 bases from V and 5 bases from J; junction bases left unmatched: 9. This CDR3 has 14 amino acids. CDR3 in amino acids: CASRPETGRYGYTF. The CDR3 DNA reads as TGTGCCAGCAGACCCGAGACAGGGAGGTATGGCTACACCTTC.

The chain has TRBV6-1 and TRBJ1-2, with D unclear. This CDR3 contains 14 residues. Trimming pared 3 bases from V and 0 bases from J, leaving 8 bases between. CDR1 and CDR2 from the germline V gene are MNHNS and SASEGT. CDR3 sequence reads: CASSEGPANYGYTF. The CDR3 nucleotides read TGTGCCAGCAGTGAGGGCCCAGCTAACTATGGCTACACCTTC.

The genes are TRBV5-4 and TRBJ2-2; TRBD1 aligns across 8 bases. V gave up 2 bases and J gave up 0 bases; unmatched junction bases: 6. CDR1 SGHNT and CDR2 YYREEE come from the germline V gene (reference sequence). The length of the CDR3 is 17 residues. The DNA of the CDR3 is TGTGCCAGCAGCTTAGACGTGGACAGGGCGAACACCGGGGAGCTGTTTTTT. Protein: CASSLDVDRANTGELFF.

This chain links TRBV6-2 or TRBV6-3 with TRBJ1-5, with 7 bases matching TRBD1. Germline V gene data show CDR1 as MNHEY and CDR2 as SVGEGT. The CDR3 covers 16 residues. The junction had 10 bases not matched to a gene; V was cut back by 6 bases and J by 2 bases. CDR3 bases: TGTGCCAGCAGCCGCGACAGGGTACCGGGCAATCAGCCCCAGCATTTT. Residues: CASSRDRVPGNQPQHF.

V gene TRBV2 combines with J gene TRBJ2-7; 10 nucleotides match TRBD1. CDR3 length: 14 residues. Germline V CDR1 and CDR2: SNHLY, FYNNEI. J gave up 4 bases and V 6 bases, and 6 bases lay outside the gene matches. CDR3 sequence: CASSQGTGAYEQYF. The CDR3 nucleotides are TGTGCCAGCAGCCAAGGGACAGGGGCATACGAGCAGTACTTC.

This chain connects TRBV27 to TRBJ1-1; D uncertain. There are 13 residues in the CDR3. Germline values: CDR1 MNHEY, CDR2 SMNVEV (reference sequence). V lost 4 bases and J 8 bases, leaving 14 bases between the germline ends. The CDR3 loop reads CASSYEVTGEAFF. The DNA for the CDR3 is TGTGCCAGCAGTTATGAAGTAACCGGGGAAGCTTTCTTT.

The chain employs TRBV15 and TRBJ2-1; TRBD1 matches 11 bases. The CDR3 length is 16 residues. With 5 bases clipped from V and 0 bases from J, the junction kept 3 bases outside the gene matches. Germline V gene lookup returns CDR1 LNHNV and CDR2 YYDKDF (reference sequence). CDR3 sequence (DNA): TGTGCCACCAGCCGGACAGGGGGCTACTCCTACAATGAGCAGTTCTTC. Its protein is CATSRTGGYSYNEQFF.

The chain has TRBV5-1 and TRBJ2-7, with a possible D match to TRBD1 (8 bases). CDR3 length equals 14 residues. The V end lost 1 base, the J end lost 6 bases, and 14 bases lay between the germline ends. CDR1 and CDR2 from the germline V gene are SGHRS and YFSETQ. The CDR3 DNA is TGCGCCAGCAGCTTGATACAGGGGGAGGGCGAGCAGTACTTC. Protein sequence: CASSLIQGEGEQYF.

The J gene is TRBJ2-2, the V gene TRBV11-2; weak D call: TRBD1 (5 bases). Germline CDR1 SGHAT, CDR2 FQNNGV. The V gene lost 1 base and the J gene lost 1 base, with 13 bases spanning the gap. The CDR3 sequence is 17 residues long. In nucleotides, the CDR3 is TGTGCCAGCAGCTTAGGGGCGGCACAGGTGAACACCGGGGAGCTGTTTTTT. Translated: CASSLGAAQVNTGELFF.

J is TRBJ1-5 and V is TRBV4-1; no firm D call. The CDR3 length is 14 residues. The V end was cut by 0 bases, the J end by 7 bases, with 10 bases between. Germline assignment: CDR1 MGHRA and CDR2 YSYEKL. The CDR3 sequence: CASSQEAGRQPQHF. The CDR3 DNA is TGCGCCAGCAGCCAAGAGGCGGGGAGACAGCCCCAGCATTTT.

J is TRBJ1-6 and V is TRBV28, with 7 bases matching TRBD1. CDR1 is MDHEN, CDR2 SYDVKM, per germline. V dropped 8 bases and J dropped 9; count of bases not matched to a gene: 13. The CDR3 extends over 15 amino acids. CDR3 DNA sequence: TGTGCCAGCGCGCTATCAATGGACAGGACTTCACCCCTCCACTTT. This translates into CASALSMDRTSPLHF.

The chain is built from TRBV27 and TRBJ2-7, with TRBD1 identical over 8 bases. The germline gives CDR1 MNHEY, CDR2 SMNVEV (reference sequence). There are 14 residues in the CDR3. V was pared by 5 bases and J by 0 bases, with 3 bases of the junction left unmatched. Here the CDR3 DNA reads TGTGCCAGCAGTACGGACAGGGCCTCCTACGAGCAGTACTTC. Amino acid sequence: CASSTDRASYEQYF.

The chain uses TRBV7-2 and TRBJ1-2; D is unresolved. The ends were cut back, 5 bases at V and 8 bases at J, with 15 bases in the middle. Germline V gene data show CDR1 as SGHTA and CDR2 as FQGNSA. The CDR3 sequence is 13 residues long. Here the CDR3 reads CASSLSEGDGYTF. As DNA, the CDR3 is TGTGCCAGCAGCCTATCGGAGGGAGACGGCTACACCTTC.

The chain is built from TRBV5-8 and TRBJ1-1; TRBD1 matches at 7 bases. CDR1 and CDR2 (germline): SGHTS, YDEGEE. Losses at the gene ends were 2 bases for V and 5 bases for J; bases not matched to a gene: 9. CDR3 length: 15 residues. The CDR3 DNA is TGTGCCAGCAGCTTATACAGGGGTGGGGGGACTGAAGCTTTCTTT. As protein: CASSLYRGGGTEAFF.